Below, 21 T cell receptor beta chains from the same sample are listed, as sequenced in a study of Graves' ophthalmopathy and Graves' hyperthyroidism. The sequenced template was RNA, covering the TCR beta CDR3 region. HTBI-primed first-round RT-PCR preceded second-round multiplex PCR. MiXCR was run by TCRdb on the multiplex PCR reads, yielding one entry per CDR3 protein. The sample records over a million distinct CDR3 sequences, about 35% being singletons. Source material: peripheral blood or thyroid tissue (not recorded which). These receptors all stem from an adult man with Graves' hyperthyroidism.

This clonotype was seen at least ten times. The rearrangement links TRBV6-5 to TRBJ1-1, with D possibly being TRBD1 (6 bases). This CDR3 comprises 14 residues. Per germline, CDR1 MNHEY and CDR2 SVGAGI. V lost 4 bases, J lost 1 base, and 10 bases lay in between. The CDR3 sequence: CASSFGQRNTEAFF. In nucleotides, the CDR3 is TGTGCCAGCAGTTTCGGACAGAGGAACACTGAAGCTTTCTTT.

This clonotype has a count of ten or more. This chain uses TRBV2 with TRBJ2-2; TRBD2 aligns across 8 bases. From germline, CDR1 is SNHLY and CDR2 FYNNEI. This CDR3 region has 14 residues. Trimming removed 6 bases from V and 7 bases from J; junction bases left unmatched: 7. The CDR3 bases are TGTGCCAGCAGCACCTCGGGGGGGCGCGGGGAGCTGTTTTTT. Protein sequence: CASSTSGGRGELFF.

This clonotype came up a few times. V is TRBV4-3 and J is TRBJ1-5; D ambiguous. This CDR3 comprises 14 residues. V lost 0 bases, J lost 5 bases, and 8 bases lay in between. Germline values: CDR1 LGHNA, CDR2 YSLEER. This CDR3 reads CASSQDPTYQPQHF. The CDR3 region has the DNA TGCGCCAGCAGCCAAGATCCTACTTATCAGCCCCAGCATTTT.

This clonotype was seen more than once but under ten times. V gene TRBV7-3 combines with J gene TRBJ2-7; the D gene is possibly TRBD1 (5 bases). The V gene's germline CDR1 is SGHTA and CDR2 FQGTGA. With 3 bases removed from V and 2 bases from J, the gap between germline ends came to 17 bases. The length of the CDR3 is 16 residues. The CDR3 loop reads CASSLNGARAPYEQYF. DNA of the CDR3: TGTGCCAGCAGCTTGAATGGGGCCAGGGCCCCCTACGAGCAGTACTTC.

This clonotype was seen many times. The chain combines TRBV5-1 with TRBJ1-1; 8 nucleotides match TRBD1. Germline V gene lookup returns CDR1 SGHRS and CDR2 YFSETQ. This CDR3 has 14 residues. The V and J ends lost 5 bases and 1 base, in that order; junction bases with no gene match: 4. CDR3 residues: CASRFTGGNTEAFF. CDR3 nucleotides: TGCGCCAGCAGATTCACAGGGGGGAACACTGAAGCTTTCTTT. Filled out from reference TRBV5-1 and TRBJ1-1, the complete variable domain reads KAGVTQTPRYLIKTRGQQVTLSCSPISGHRSVSWYQQTPGQGLQFLFEYFSETQRNKGNFPGRFSGRQFSNSRSEMNVSTLELGDSALYLCASRFTGGNTEAFFGQGTRLTVV.

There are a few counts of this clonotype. The CDR3 DNA reads as TGTGCCAGCACCGGGTTGGCAGACCCATATGGCTACACCTTC. This codes for CASTGLADPYGYTF. The chain uses TRBV5-8 and TRBJ1-2; D is unresolved. The CDR3 loop spans 14 amino acids. Trimming pared 6 bases from V and 5 bases from J, leaving 17 bases between. CDR1 and CDR2 from the germline V gene are SGHTS and YDEGEE.

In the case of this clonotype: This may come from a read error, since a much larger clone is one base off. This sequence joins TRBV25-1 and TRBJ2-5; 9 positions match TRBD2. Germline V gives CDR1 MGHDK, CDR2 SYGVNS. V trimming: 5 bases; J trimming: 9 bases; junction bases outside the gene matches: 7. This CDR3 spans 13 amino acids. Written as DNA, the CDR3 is TGTGCCAGCAGTTACGCTAGCGGGGAGGCCCAGTACTTC. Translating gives CASSYASGEAQYF.

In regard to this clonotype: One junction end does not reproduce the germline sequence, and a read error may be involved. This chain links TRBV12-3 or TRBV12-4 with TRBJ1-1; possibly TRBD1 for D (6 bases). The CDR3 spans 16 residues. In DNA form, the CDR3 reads TGTGCCAGCAGTTACGTCCGAGGGGGGCGGAACACTGAAGCCTTCTTT. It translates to CASSYVRGGRNTEAFF.

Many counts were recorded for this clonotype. The CDR3 spells CASSERAFYGYTF. The CDR3 region has the DNA TGTGCCAGCAGCGAAAGGGCCTTCTATGGCTACACCTTC. The chain employs TRBV12-3 or TRBV12-4 and TRBJ1-2; D unresolved. The CDR3 has 13 residues. Trimming pared 6 bases from V and 4 bases from J, leaving 12 bases between.

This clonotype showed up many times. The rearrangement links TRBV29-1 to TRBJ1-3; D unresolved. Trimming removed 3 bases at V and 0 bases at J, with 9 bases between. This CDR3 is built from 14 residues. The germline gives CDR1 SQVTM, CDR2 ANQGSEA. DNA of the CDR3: TGCAGCGTTGAGGACCCAGACTCTGGAAACACCATATATTTT. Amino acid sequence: CSVEDPDSGNTIYF.

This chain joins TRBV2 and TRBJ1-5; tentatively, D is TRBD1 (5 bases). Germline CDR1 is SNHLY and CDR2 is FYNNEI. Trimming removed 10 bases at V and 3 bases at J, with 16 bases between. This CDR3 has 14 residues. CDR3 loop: CAISLDRVNQPQHF. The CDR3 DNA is TGTGCCATCAGCCTTGACAGAGTCAATCAGCCCCAGCATTTT.

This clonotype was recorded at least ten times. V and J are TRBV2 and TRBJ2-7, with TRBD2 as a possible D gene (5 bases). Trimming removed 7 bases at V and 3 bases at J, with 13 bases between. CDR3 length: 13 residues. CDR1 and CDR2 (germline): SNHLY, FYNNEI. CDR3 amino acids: CASTLFEGYEQYF. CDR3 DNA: TGTGCCAGCACCCTCTTCGAGGGCTACGAGCAGTACTTC.

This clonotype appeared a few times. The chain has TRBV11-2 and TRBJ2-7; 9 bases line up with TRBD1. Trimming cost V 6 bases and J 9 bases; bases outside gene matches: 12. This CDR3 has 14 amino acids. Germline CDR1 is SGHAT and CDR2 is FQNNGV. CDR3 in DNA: TGTGCCAGCAGGGGGGGGGACAGGGCCTTGGGGCAGTACTTC. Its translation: CASRGGDRALGQYF.

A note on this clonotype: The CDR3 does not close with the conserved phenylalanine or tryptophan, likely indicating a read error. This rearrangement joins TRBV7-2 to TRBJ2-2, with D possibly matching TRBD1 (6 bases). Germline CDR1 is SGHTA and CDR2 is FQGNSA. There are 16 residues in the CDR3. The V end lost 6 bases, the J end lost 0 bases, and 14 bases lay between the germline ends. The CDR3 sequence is CASRIQGTANTGELFL. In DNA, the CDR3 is TGTGCCAGCAGGATCCAGGGGACCGCGAACACCGGGGAGCTGTTTCTT.

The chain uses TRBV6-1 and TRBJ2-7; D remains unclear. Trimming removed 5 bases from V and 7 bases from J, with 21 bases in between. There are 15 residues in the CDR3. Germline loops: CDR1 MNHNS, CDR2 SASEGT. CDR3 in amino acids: CASSSGFGQLGEQYF. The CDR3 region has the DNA TGTGCCAGCAGTTCAGGATTTGGGCAATTGGGGGAGCAGTACTTC.

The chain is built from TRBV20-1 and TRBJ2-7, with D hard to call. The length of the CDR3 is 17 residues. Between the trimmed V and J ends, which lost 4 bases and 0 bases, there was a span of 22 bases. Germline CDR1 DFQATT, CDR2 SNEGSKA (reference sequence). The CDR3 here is CSATTTGRRTSSYEQYF. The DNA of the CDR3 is TGCAGTGCTACCACAACTGGAAGGAGAACTTCCTCCTACGAGCAGTACTTC.

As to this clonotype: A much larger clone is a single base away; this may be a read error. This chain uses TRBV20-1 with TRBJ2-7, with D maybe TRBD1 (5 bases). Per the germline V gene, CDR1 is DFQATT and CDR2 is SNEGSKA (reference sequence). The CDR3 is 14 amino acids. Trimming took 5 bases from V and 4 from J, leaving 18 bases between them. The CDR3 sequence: CSAGARANAYEQYF. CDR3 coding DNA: TGCAGTGCTGGAGCCAGGGCTAACGCATACGAGCAGTACTTC.

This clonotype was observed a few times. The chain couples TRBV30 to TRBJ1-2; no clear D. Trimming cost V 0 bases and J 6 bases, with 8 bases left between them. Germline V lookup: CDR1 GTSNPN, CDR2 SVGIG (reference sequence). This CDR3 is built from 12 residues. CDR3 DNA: TGTGCCTGGAGTGTACGGGGTAATGGCTACACCTTC. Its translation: CAWSVRGNGYTF.

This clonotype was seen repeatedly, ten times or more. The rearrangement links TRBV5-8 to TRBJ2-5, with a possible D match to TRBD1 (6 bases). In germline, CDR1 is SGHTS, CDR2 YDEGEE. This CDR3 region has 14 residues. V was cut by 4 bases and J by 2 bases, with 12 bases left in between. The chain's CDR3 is CASSRGDRQETQYF. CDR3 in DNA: TGTGCCAGCAGCCGTGGTGACAGGCAAGAGACCCAGTACTTC.

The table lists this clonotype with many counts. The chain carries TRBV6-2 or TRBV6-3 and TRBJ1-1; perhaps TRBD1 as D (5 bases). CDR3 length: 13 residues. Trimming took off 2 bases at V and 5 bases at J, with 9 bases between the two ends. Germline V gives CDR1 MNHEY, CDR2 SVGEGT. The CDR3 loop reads CASSYGQGTEAFF. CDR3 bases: TGTGCCAGCAGTTACGGCCAGGGTACTGAAGCTTTCTTT.

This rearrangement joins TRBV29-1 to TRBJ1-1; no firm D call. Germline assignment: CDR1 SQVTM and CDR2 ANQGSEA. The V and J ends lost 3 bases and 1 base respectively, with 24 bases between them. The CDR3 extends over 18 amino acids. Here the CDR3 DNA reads TGCAGCGTTGACAAAGCAGAGAACACTGAAGCAGAGAACACTGAAGCTTTCTTT. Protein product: CSVDKAENTEAENTEAFF.